What follows are 21 T cell receptor beta chains derived from one specimen sequenced in a study of T-cell memory formation after mild COVID-19. TCRdb independently ran MiXCR on the 5' RACE reads; one entry per CDR3 protein. The table includes a few hundred thousand distinct CDR3 sequences, over 7% detected once. Sequencing was done on a sample of PBMCs or a T cell subset sorted from them (not recorded which). Source of these receptors: a man between 18 and 35 years old who had mild COVID-19 (a few samples of this study predate the infection). Cell type and time point are not known.

This clonotype was seen a handful of times. The chain uses TRBV5-1 and TRBJ2-3; D is undetermined. Trimming took 0 bases from V and 6 from J, leaving 14 bases between them. The germline CDR1 and CDR2 sequences are SGHRS and YFSETQ. The CDR3 covers 15 residues. The CDR3 sequence is CASSLEFVPADTQYF. CDR3 coding DNA: TGCGCCAGCAGCTTGGAATTCGTCCCGGCGGATACGCAGTATTTT.

J is TRBJ2-5 and V is TRBV5-6; TRBD1 aligns across 8 bases. The V segment lost 3 bases and the J segment 4 bases; nucleotides outside the gene matches: 8. The CDR3 runs to 15 residues. The germline gives CDR1 SGHDT, CDR2 YYEEEE. The CDR3 bases are TGTGCCAGCAGCTCCCCGGACAGGGCCAGAGAGACCCAGTACTTC. Translated, it gives CASSSPDRARETQYF. Supplemented by reference TRBV5-6 and TRBJ2-5, the full variable domain reads DAGVTQSPTHLIKTRGQQVTLRCSPKSGHDTVSWYQQALGQGPQFIFQYYEEEERQRGNFPDRFSGHQFPNYSSELNVNALLLGDSALYLCASSSPDRARETQYFGPGTRLLVL.

In this sample, this clonotype turned up a few times. The chain links TRBV7-9 to TRBJ2-7; TRBD1 agrees at 8 bases. The length of the CDR3 is 15 residues. CDR1 SEHNR and CDR2 FQNEAQ come from the germline V gene (reference sequence). V dropped 5 bases and J dropped 3; count of bases not matched to a gene: 9. The CDR3 coding sequence is TGTGCCAGCAGCCCTCGGACAGGGTCGTACTACGAGCAGTACTTC. Translation: CASSPRTGSYYEQYF. Using reference TRBV7-9 and TRBJ2-7 for the parts outside the CDR3, the full variable domain is DTGVSQNPRHKITKRGQNVTFRCDPISEHNRLYWYRQTLGQGPEFLTYFQNEAQLEKSRLLSDRFSAERPKGSFSTLEIQRTEQGDSAMYLCASSPRTGSYYEQYFGPGTRLTVT.

This clonotype was picked up many times. The chain carries TRBV6-5 and TRBJ2-1, with 9 nucleotides matching TRBD2. The CDR3 length is 16 residues. The ends lost 0 bases at V and 5 bases at J; junction bases unmatched: 5. The germline V gene has CDR1 MNHEY and CDR2 SVGAGI. DNA for the CDR3: TGTGCCAGCAGTTACTCGGGGACTAGCAACCACAATGAGCAGTTCTTC. Residues: CASSYSGTSNHNEQFF.

This clonotype has a count of ten or more. The chain carries TRBV29-1 and TRBJ1-6; TRBD1 is a possible D gene (5 bases). The CDR3 runs 15 residues. V was pared by 0 bases and J by 9 bases, with 15 bases between. Germline V gives CDR1 SQVTM, CDR2 ANQGSEA. The CDR3 loop reads CSVEDIQGYGSPLHF. The CDR3, as DNA: TGCAGCGTTGAAGATATCCAGGGCTACGGTTCACCCCTCCACTTT.

This clonotype has more than one count but fewer than ten. V and J are TRBV30 and TRBJ2-3; D could derive from TRBD1 or TRBD2 (5 bases each). There are 13 residues in the CDR3. Deletions cut 1 base from V and 8 bases from J, with 13 bases between. Germline assignment: CDR1 GTSNPN and CDR2 SVGIG (reference sequence). The CDR3 loop is CAWSGGTDLTQYF. Written as DNA, the CDR3 is TGTGCCTGGAGTGGAGGGACGGACCTTACGCAGTATTTT.

The rearrangement uses TRBV5-4 and TRBJ2-1, with 8 bases identical to TRBD1. J was trimmed by 5 bases and V by 3 bases; bases with no gene match: 4. Germline assignment: CDR1 SGHNT and CDR2 YYREEE (reference sequence). The CDR3 contains 14 residues. The CDR3 sequence is CASSSLDRDNEQFF. CDR3 DNA sequence: TGTGCCAGCAGCTCCCTGGACAGGGACAATGAGCAGTTCTTC.

CDR3 sequence reads: CASSFYGANTGELFF. The CDR3 bases are TGTGCCAGCAGTTTTTACGGGGCGAACACCGGGGAGCTGTTTTTT. The V call is TRBV12-3 or TRBV12-4, the J call TRBJ2-2, with D perhaps matching TRBD2 (5 bases). This CDR3 is 15 amino acids long. V dropped 3 bases and J dropped 0 bases, with 8 bases sitting between them.

The chain has TRBV7-2 and TRBJ1-2; TRBD1 is a possible D gene (6 bases). V lost 0 bases and J 3 bases, leaving 20 bases between the germline ends. The CDR3 contains 18 residues. Germline CDR1 reads SGHTA; CDR2 reads FQGNSA. The chain's CDR3 is CASSLALGTAKGDYGYTF. CDR3 coding DNA: TGTGCCAGCAGCTTAGCGCTTGGCACGGCAAAGGGGGACTATGGCTACACCTTC. The whole variable domain, filled in from reference TRBV7-2 and TRBJ1-2, reads GAGVSQSPSNKVTEKGKDVELRCDPISGHTALYWYRQSLGQGLEFLIYFQGNSAPDKSGLPSDRFSAERTGGSVSTLTIQRTQQEDSAVYLCASSLALGTAKGDYGYTFGSGTRLTVV.

The rearrangement uses TRBV2 and TRBJ1-2; D is uncertain. Trimming took 4 bases from V and 3 from J, leaving 12 bases between them. The CDR3 totals 14 residues. Germline V lookup: CDR1 SNHLY, CDR2 FYNNEI. CDR3 coding DNA: TGTGCCAGCAGTGGGCCTGGAGAGGACTATGGCTACACCTTC. Protein product: CASSGPGEDYGYTF.

This clonotype showed up just a few times. V usage is TRBV4-1 and J usage is TRBJ2-2, with 9 bases that match TRBD1. The CDR3 is made up of 16 amino acids. Per the germline V gene, CDR1 is MGHRA and CDR2 is YSYEKL. V was pared by 2 bases and J by 7 bases, with 8 bases of the junction left unmatched. CDR3 region: CASSQPGQGTDGELFF. The CDR3 nucleotides are TGCGCCAGCAGCCAACCAGGACAGGGGACGGACGGGGAGCTGTTTTTT.

The CDR3 DNA reads TGCAGCGTTGAAGACCCAAACAGGGGGAACACCGGGGAGCTGTTTTTT. Protein: CSVEDPNRGNTGELFF. The rearrangement links TRBV29-1 to TRBJ2-2; 7 bases line up with TRBD1. CDR3 size: 16 residues. The V and J ends lost 0 bases and 1 base, in that order; junction bases with no gene match: 5. Per the germline V gene, CDR1 is SQVTM and CDR2 is ANQGSEA.

This chain joins TRBV6-5 and TRBJ1-1, with 7 positions matching TRBD1. This CDR3 is built from 13 residues. Germline V gene sequence: CDR1 MNHEY, CDR2 SVGAGI. J lost 5 bases, V lost 6 bases, and 6 bases had no gene match. CDR3 residues: CASRVRGVTEAFF. For the CDR3, the DNA is TGTGCCAGCAGGGTCAGGGGGGTAACTGAAGCTTTCTTT.

V usage is TRBV29-1 and J usage is TRBJ2-3; perhaps D is TRBD1 or TRBD2 (6 bases each). Trimming pared 0 bases from V and 6 bases from J, leaving 19 bases between. Germline V gene sequence: CDR1 SQVTM, CDR2 ANQGSEA. The CDR3 sequence is 16 residues long. The chain's CDR3 is CSVEEGGLASEDTQYF. The CDR3 coding sequence is TGCAGCGTTGAAGAAGGGGGGCTGGCAAGTGAGGATACGCAGTATTTT.

This clonotype appeared a few times. The rearrangement links TRBV7-9 to TRBJ2-1, with TRBD1 matching over 9 bases. Per germline, CDR1 SEHNR and CDR2 FQNEAQ (reference sequence). V was pared by 10 bases and J by 7 bases, with 8 bases of the junction left unmatched. CDR3 length: 13 amino acids. The CDR3 loop reads CAIRDRVGNEQFF. The CDR3 region has the DNA TGTGCCATAAGGGACAGGGTAGGTAATGAGCAGTTCTTC.

This clonotype appeared many times. DNA of the CDR3: TGTGCCAGCAGCTTAGAGGGTAGCACTGAAGCTTTCTTT. As protein: CASSLEGSTEAFF. The chain employs TRBV11-1 and TRBJ1-1; D ambiguous. In germline, CDR1 is SGHAT, CDR2 FQDESV (reference sequence). V lost 1 base, J lost 4 bases, and 7 bases lay in between. CDR3 length: 13 residues.

The chain employs TRBV4-3 and TRBJ2-5; D perhaps matches TRBD1 (6 bases). V dropped 1 base and J dropped 7 bases, with 16 bases sitting between them. This CDR3 contains 15 residues. Germline CDR1 reads LGHNA; CDR2 reads YSLEER. The CDR3, as DNA: TGCGCCAGCAGCCAAGGGGACCGTTCAGGGGCGACCCAGTACTTC. Translating gives CASSQGDRSGATQYF.

This clonotype was observed a few times. This rearrangement joins TRBV7-2 to TRBJ2-3, with D possibly matching TRBD2 (5 bases). The CDR3 runs 15 residues. Germline-derived CDR1 and CDR2 are SGHTA and FQGNSA. V was trimmed by 5 bases and J by 2 bases, leaving 14 bases between them. CDR3 sequence (DNA): TGTGCCAGCAGCCCCCCGCGGGCTTACACAGATACGCAGTATTTT. This codes for CASSPPRAYTDTQYF.

There are a few counts of this clonotype. This sequence joins TRBV12-3 or TRBV12-4 and TRBJ1-6, with TRBD1 as a possible D gene (5 bases). Trimming cost V 2 bases and J 13 bases, with 15 bases left between them. The CDR3 is 14 residues long. The CDR3 coding sequence is TGTGCCAGCAGTTTACAGGGTTTGGGGCTTCCCCTCCACTTT. Its translation: CASSLQGLGLPLHF.

This clonotype was recorded a few times. The chain carries TRBV6-2 or TRBV6-3 and TRBJ2-7, with TRBD2 identical over 13 bases. The CDR3 loop spans 16 amino acids. Germline assignment: CDR1 MNHEY and CDR2 SVGEGT. With V trimmed by 0 bases and J by 3 bases, 2 bases remained unmatched. The CDR3 DNA sequence: TGTGCCAGCAGTTACTCGACTAGCGGGGGGAACTACGAGCAGTACGTC. Protein sequence: CASSYSTSGGNYEQYV.

This clonotype has a handful of counts. The chain combines TRBV7-3 with TRBJ2-5; possible D gene TRBD1, 6 bases. Trimming cost V 5 bases and J 2 bases, with 15 bases left between them. The CDR3 is made up of 15 amino acids. Germline-derived CDR1 and CDR2 are SGHTA and FQGTGA. The CDR3 reads CASSGTPTGQETQYF. The CDR3 DNA sequence: TGTGCCAGCAGCGGGACACCAACAGGGCAAGAGACCCAGTACTTC.